These T cell receptor beta chains were read from a single sample in a study of CD8 T cells in Susac syndrome. One entry per CDR3 protein results from TCRdb running MiXCR on the immunoSEQ multiplex PCR reads. The sample has about 130,000 distinct CDR3 sequences, about 95% seen once. The sequenced material came from CD4+ T cells from PBMCs. The origin of the receptors is a human donor in good health. Each CDR3 is given with its conserved first and last residue. Fields, in order: CDR3 DNA, CDR3 protein, D gene, clone size, V gene, J gene. The D gene is left open where the match is weak. Expanded clones are given a class, and other clones once, few, many or no size at all.

CDR3nt: TGCAGTGCTAGGGAGGGGACGAGCGGGCCGGCGGTCTCCGAGCAGTACTTC; CDR3aa: CSAREGTSGPAVSEQYF; d_gene: NA; abundance: once; v_gene: TRBV20-1; j_gene: TRBJ2-7
CDR3nt: TGTGCCAGCAGTTTAAACAGCCCGAACACCGGGGAGCTGTTTTTT; CDR3aa: CASSLNSPNTGELFF; d_gene: NA; abundance: NA; v_gene: TRBV12-3/TRBV12-4; j_gene: TRBJ2-2
CDR3nt: TGTGCCACCAGAAAGGGTGGACTAGCGGGTGCTTACACAGATACGCAGTATTTT; CDR3aa: CATRKGGLAGAYTDTQYF; d_gene: TRBD2; abundance: few; v_gene: TRBV15; j_gene: TRBJ2-3
CDR3nt: TGTGCCACCAGCAGAGATCGGAGGGGAACTGGAAACACCATATATTTT; CDR3aa: CATSRDRRGTGNTIYF; d_gene: NA; abundance: NA; v_gene: TRBV15; j_gene: TRBJ1-3
CDR3nt: TGTGCCAGCAGCTTACAGGTGCGCTCCTACGAGCAGTACTTC; CDR3aa: CASSLQVRSYEQYF; d_gene: NA; abundance: NA; v_gene: TRBV6-5; j_gene: TRBJ2-7
CDR3nt: TGTGCCAGCAGTCCTCTAGGACTAGCTCTCGACGAGCAGTACTTC; CDR3aa: CASSPLGLALDEQYF; d_gene: TRBD2; abundance: NA; v_gene: TRBV7-2; j_gene: TRBJ2-7
CDR3nt: TGTGCCAGCAGCTCTCAGGGGGATAGGTCCTACGAGCAGTACTTC; CDR3aa: CASSSQGDRSYEQYF; d_gene: TRBD1; abundance: NA; v_gene: TRBV9; j_gene: TRBJ2-7
CDR3nt: TGTGCCAGCAGCTTACCGACAGCGCGGGAGACCCAGTACTTC; CDR3aa: CASSLPTARETQYF; d_gene: NA; abundance: NA; v_gene: TRBV7-9; j_gene: TRBJ2-5
CDR3nt: TGCGCCAGCAGCTACCAGGGGGCCCCGAACACTGAAGCTTTCTTT; CDR3aa: CASSYQGAPNTEAFF; d_gene: TRBD1; abundance: NA; v_gene: TRBV5-1; j_gene: TRBJ1-1
CDR3nt: TGTGCCTGGAGAGAGGGGAGGAACACTGAAGCTTTCTTT; CDR3aa: CAWREGRNTEAFF; d_gene: NA; abundance: NA; v_gene: TRBV30; j_gene: TRBJ1-1
CDR3nt: TGTGCCACCAGTGACCCAACTAGCGGGAGGGCCTCTGAGCAGTTCTTC; CDR3aa: CATSDPTSGRASEQFF; d_gene: TRBD2; abundance: NA; v_gene: TRBV24-1; j_gene: TRBJ2-1
CDR3nt: TGTGCCTGGAGTCTTACCGGGACAGGGCACTACGAGCAGTACTTC; CDR3aa: CAWSLTGTGHYEQYF; d_gene: TRBD1; abundance: NA; v_gene: TRBV30; j_gene: TRBJ2-7
CDR3nt: TGCGCCAGCAGCCCACAGGGCCCCTCAAACTACGAGCAGTACTTC; CDR3aa: CASSPQGPSNYEQYF; d_gene: NA; abundance: NA; v_gene: TRBV5-1; j_gene: TRBJ2-7
CDR3nt: TGCGCCAGCAGCTCCCGACAGGGGAACACCGGGGAGCTGTTTTTT; CDR3aa: CASSSRQGNTGELFF; d_gene: TRBD1; abundance: NA; v_gene: TRBV5-1; j_gene: TRBJ2-2
CDR3nt: TGTGCCAGCAGCCCAATCAAGGACTATGGCTACACCTTC; CDR3aa: CASSPIKDYGYTF; d_gene: NA; abundance: NA; v_gene: TRBV7-2; j_gene: TRBJ1-2
CDR3nt: TGCGCCAGCAGTCAATGGGGGGGAGAGACCCAGTACTTC; CDR3aa: CASSQWGGETQYF; d_gene: TRBD2; abundance: NA; v_gene: TRBV23-1; j_gene: TRBJ2-5
CDR3nt: TGTGCCAGCAGCTCGGATAACTATGGCTACACCTTC; CDR3aa: CASSSDNYGYTF; d_gene: NA; abundance: NA; v_gene: TRBV7-9; j_gene: TRBJ1-2
CDR3nt: TGTGCCAGCAGTTTTTGGGGCTTACGAAACACTGAAGCTTTCTTT; CDR3aa: CASSFWGLRNTEAFF; d_gene: NA; abundance: once; v_gene: TRBV28; j_gene: TRBJ1-1
CDR3nt: TGTGCCAGCAGCTTATCCGGCGGGACGGTAGCCAAAAACATTCAGTACTTC; CDR3aa: CASSLSGGTVAKNIQYF; d_gene: NA; abundance: NA; v_gene: TRBV7-9; j_gene: TRBJ2-4
CDR3nt: TGTGCCAGCAGCTTAGCGCTGGCGGGGGAAAAACTGTTTTTT; CDR3aa: CASSLALAGEKLFF; d_gene: NA; abundance: NA; v_gene: TRBV7-9; j_gene: TRBJ1-4
CDR3nt: TGTGCCAGCAGCTTTGCAGGGACGGCCAAAAACATTCAGTACTTC; CDR3aa: CASSFAGTAKNIQYF; d_gene: NA; abundance: NA; v_gene: TRBV5-6; j_gene: TRBJ2-4
CDR3nt: TGCAGCGCCGGGACACTCTACAATGAGCAGTTCTTC; CDR3aa: CSAGTLYNEQFF; d_gene: NA; abundance: NA; v_gene: TRBV29-1; j_gene: TRBJ2-1
CDR3nt: TGTGCCAGCAGTGAACTCCGAGAGCAGTTCTTC; CDR3aa: CASSELREQFF; d_gene: NA; abundance: NA; v_gene: TRBV2; j_gene: TRBJ2-1
CDR3nt: TGCAGCGCCGGCCGACAGGGGGGTTTCTACGAGCAGTACTTC; CDR3aa: CSAGRQGGFYEQYF; d_gene: TRBD1; abundance: NA; v_gene: TRBV29-1; j_gene: TRBJ2-7
CDR3nt: TGTGCCAGCAGTTATACTCCCTACGAGCAGTACTTC; CDR3aa: CASSYTPYEQYF; d_gene: NA; abundance: NA; v_gene: TRBV6-1; j_gene: TRBJ2-7
CDR3nt: TGTGCCAGCAGTGGAACTAGCGGGCGCCCTGGGAATGAGCAGTTCTTC; CDR3aa: CASSGTSGRPGNEQFF; d_gene: TRBD2; abundance: NA; v_gene: TRBV6-6; j_gene: TRBJ2-1
CDR3nt: TGCGCCAGTGGGGTAGCGGGAGCACGGGGGAATGAGCAGTTCTTC; CDR3aa: CASGVAGARGNEQFF; d_gene: TRBD2; abundance: NA; v_gene: TRBV5-1; j_gene: TRBJ2-1
CDR3nt: TGCAGTGCTAGGTCTCCGGGAGGCGAAAACATTCAGTACTTC; CDR3aa: CSARSPGGENIQYF; d_gene: TRBD2; abundance: NA; v_gene: TRBV20-1; j_gene: TRBJ2-4
CDR3nt: TGTGCCAGCAGCCAATGGGGAGCCGCCGAAGCTTTCTTT; CDR3aa: CASSQWGAAEAFF; d_gene: NA; abundance: NA; v_gene: TRBV3-1; j_gene: TRBJ1-1
CDR3nt: TGCGCCAGCAGCCGGGGGAACTACGAGCAGTACTTC; CDR3aa: CASSRGNYEQYF; d_gene: NA; abundance: NA; v_gene: TRBV5-1; j_gene: TRBJ2-7
CDR3nt: TGCAGTGCTGGCCCCTCACTAGCGGGTTACAATGAGCAGTTCTTC; CDR3aa: CSAGPSLAGYNEQFF; d_gene: TRBD2; abundance: NA; v_gene: TRBV20-1; j_gene: TRBJ2-1
CDR3nt: TGTGCCAGCACGAGACTCGGACTGAATACTGAAGCTTTCTTT; CDR3aa: CASTRLGLNTEAFF; d_gene: NA; abundance: NA; v_gene: TRBV12-3/TRBV12-4; j_gene: TRBJ1-1
CDR3nt: TGCAGCGTTGGTAACGGCCGGTACACTGAAGCTTTCTTT; CDR3aa: CSVGNGRYTEAFF; d_gene: NA; abundance: NA; v_gene: TRBV29-1; j_gene: TRBJ1-1
CDR3nt: TGCAGCGCCGGAAGGAGGGGTGCAGATACGCAGTATTTT; CDR3aa: CSAGRRGADTQYF; d_gene: NA; abundance: NA; v_gene: TRBV29-1; j_gene: TRBJ2-3
CDR3nt: TGCAGCGTTCAGGGGTTGGGAGAGCAGTACTTC; CDR3aa: CSVQGLGEQYF; d_gene: NA; abundance: NA; v_gene: TRBV29-1; j_gene: TRBJ2-7
CDR3nt: TGTGCCAGCAGTAGAGCGGGAGGGCCAGGAGAGACCCAGTACTTC; CDR3aa: CASSRAGGPGETQYF; d_gene: TRBD2; abundance: NA; v_gene: TRBV28; j_gene: TRBJ2-5
CDR3nt: TGCGCCAGCAGCTTAGGACCGCTGGGCAATCAGCCCCAGCATTTT; CDR3aa: CASSLGPLGNQPQHF; d_gene: NA; abundance: NA; v_gene: TRBV5-1; j_gene: TRBJ1-5
CDR3nt: TGTGCCTGGACCCCTGACAGAACCGGGGAGCTGTTTTTT; CDR3aa: CAWTPDRTGELFF; d_gene: NA; abundance: NA; v_gene: TRBV30; j_gene: TRBJ2-2
CDR3nt: TGTGCCAGCAGCTTAGCCCCTCAGGGACAGGGGGCGGAGACCCAGTACTTC; CDR3aa: CASSLAPQGQGAETQYF; d_gene: TRBD1; abundance: NA; v_gene: TRBV11-2; j_gene: TRBJ2-5
CDR3nt: TGTGCCACCAGCCCGGGACAGGGGACGATTTCACCCCTCCACTTT; CDR3aa: CATSPGQGTISPLHF; d_gene: TRBD1; abundance: NA; v_gene: TRBV15; j_gene: TRBJ1-6
CDR3nt: TGTGCCAGCAGGGAGGGAAAAATACAGGGAGAGACCCAGTACTTC; CDR3aa: CASREGKIQGETQYF; d_gene: NA; abundance: once; v_gene: TRBV2; j_gene: TRBJ2-5
CDR3nt: TGTGCCAGCAGCGCGGCCTCTAGAGGCACCGGGGAGCTGTTTTTT; CDR3aa: CASSAASRGTGELFF; d_gene: NA; abundance: NA; v_gene: TRBV9; j_gene: TRBJ2-2
CDR3nt: TGTGCCAGCAGCCCCTCTTCCGGGGGCCTGCCCTACGAGCAGTACTTC; CDR3aa: CASSPSSGGLPYEQYF; d_gene: NA; abundance: NA; v_gene: TRBV28; j_gene: TRBJ2-7
CDR3nt: TGTGCCAGCAGCTTAGATCGAGGGGGGCGCGAGCAGTACTTC; CDR3aa: CASSLDRGGREQYF; d_gene: NA; abundance: NA; v_gene: TRBV11-2; j_gene: TRBJ2-7
CDR3nt: TGTGCCAGCAGCGTAGGGGGTACTGGGGCCAACGTCCTGACTTTC; CDR3aa: CASSVGGTGANVLTF; d_gene: NA; abundance: NA; v_gene: TRBV9; j_gene: TRBJ2-6
CDR3nt: TGCAGCGTCTGGACAGGGTATGGCTACACCTTC; CDR3aa: CSVWTGYGYTF; d_gene: TRBD1; abundance: NA; v_gene: TRBV29-1; j_gene: TRBJ1-2
CDR3nt: TGTGCCACCAAGGACAGGGAGGCCAAAAACATTCAGTACTTC; CDR3aa: CATKDREAKNIQYF; d_gene: TRBD1; abundance: once; v_gene: TRBV6-1; j_gene: TRBJ2-4
CDR3nt: TGTGCCAGCAGTCTTGACAGGGGTAAGAATCAGCCCCAGCATTTT; CDR3aa: CASSLDRGKNQPQHF; d_gene: TRBD1; abundance: NA; v_gene: TRBV12-3/TRBV12-4; j_gene: TRBJ1-5
CDR3nt: TGTGCCAGCTCACAGGGACTAGCGGGAAACTACGAGCAGTACTTC; CDR3aa: CASSQGLAGNYEQYF; d_gene: TRBD2; abundance: few; v_gene: TRBV18; j_gene: TRBJ2-7
CDR3nt: TGTGCCAGCACCCCTCATGGCTACACCTTC; CDR3aa: CASTPHGYTF; d_gene: NA; abundance: NA; v_gene: TRBV2; j_gene: TRBJ1-2
CDR3nt: TGTGCCACCAGCGCCCGGGATTCTGAAGCTTTCTTT; CDR3aa: CATSARDSEAFF; d_gene: NA; abundance: NA; v_gene: TRBV15; j_gene: TRBJ1-1